These T cell receptor beta chains were read from a single sample in a study of technical replicates of blood from a handful of donors. Generated by immunoSEQ multiplex PCR, the TCRdb table keeps only in-frame clones and is missing some. This table holds about 100,000 clones, around 96% found once. Sequences were obtained from T cells isolated from PBMCs. These receptors all stem from a human donor in good health. CDR3s include the opening cysteine and the closing phenylalanine or tryptophan.

>TRBV7-9|TRBJ2-2
CASSPRDSKTGELFF
>TRBV7-9|TRBJ2-1
CASSLIDANSGFYNEQFF
>TRBV6-6|TRBJ2-7
CASSYTGETSSYEQYF
>TRBV9|TRBJ1-1
CASSVGPGDDEAFF
>TRBV2|TRBJ1-2
CASSDDRVNGYTF
>TRBV6-4|TRBJ2-1
CASSDSIAGGKNEQFF
>TRBV4-3|TRBJ2-2
CASSQGLAGVAGELFF
>TRBV7-2|TRBJ2-6
CASSLPQGANVLTF
>TRBV2|TRBJ2-3
CASSRQGPSTDTQYF
>TRBV10-2|TRBJ2-7
CARYVRYEQYF
>TRBV27|TRBJ2-7
CASSFRGEQYF
>TRBV11-3|TRBJ1-5
CASSSGGHQPQHF
>TRBV7-3|TRBJ2-3
CASSLTSGRPDTQYF
>TRBV7-8|TRBJ2-3
CASSLLAGFTDTQYF
>TRBV6-5|TRBJ2-1
CASAPQGHEQFF
>TRBV28|TRBJ1-1
CASSLQGANTEAFF
>TRBV19|TRBJ2-2
CASTQSRGQLTGELFF
>TRBV4-1|TRBJ2-1
CASSRTSGRAVEQFF
>TRBV27|TRBJ2-7
CASIIRGEQYF
>TRBV28|TRBJ2-7
CASSLRRASTEQYF
>TRBV5-1|TRBJ2-2
CASTGQANTGELFF
>TRBV7-6|TRBJ2-2
CASRRLADTGELFF
>TRBV9|TRBJ2-7
CASSPSGGHYSYEQYF
>TRBV6-1|TRBJ2-1
CASSEEPGTSEQFF
>TRBV9|TRBJ2-1
CASSVSGYNEQFF
>TRBV10-3|TRBJ2-7
CAISESHQLGDGEGKLLYEQYF
>TRBV30|TRBJ1-1
CAWSPARDRVPRGAFF
>TRBV4-3|TRBJ2-6
CASSQDPPRGAYSGANVLTF
>TRBV27|TRBJ1-2
CASSLVGSSYGYTF
>TRBV10-3|TRBJ2-1
CAISESRGVNEQFF
>TRBV19|TRBJ2-7
CASSMFPIVGTRAYEQYF
>TRBV29-1|TRBJ2-5
CSACLAGTQETQYF
>TRBV11-2|TRBJ2-7
CASSFLRGDTYEQYF
>TRBV7-7|TRBJ2-3
CASSLAFSSTDTQYF
>TRBV7-9|TRBJ2-7
CASRGAQGQGVYEQYF
>TRBV9|TRBJ2-1
CASRDYSSYNEQFF
>TRBV6-4|TRBJ1-1
CASSGLIQAFF
>TRBV2|TRBJ1-1
CASTGTGGFFTEAFF
>TRBV28|TRBJ2-3
CASGVGLADTDTQYF
>TRBV11-2|TRBJ2-5
CASSPMAGGPGETQYF
>TRBV4-1|TRBJ2-7
CASSQEGLADEQYF
>TRBV7-7|TRBJ2-1
CASSFFVAGTYNEQFF
>TRBV2|TRBJ1-4
CASSEGAGANEKLFF
>TRBV5-1|TRBJ1-3
CASSLGQGNTIYF
>TRBV28|TRBJ2-2
CASSRASAYTGELFF
>TRBV4-1|TRBJ1-2
CASSQDTSNYGYTF
>TRBV9|TRBJ2-3
CASSVSTDLDTQYF
>TRBV29-1|TRBJ2-3
CSVEGLGGMGTDTQYF
>TRBV4-1|TRBJ1-4
CASSQRDNTNEKLFF
>TRBV10-3|TRBJ2-6
CAIRWTVGSGANVLTF
>TRBV7-2|TRBJ2-5
CASSLMGASGSNGETQYF
>TRBV6-5|TRBJ2-5
CASIPIAGAETQYF
>TRBV27|TRBJ2-7
CASSLGLADEQYF
>TRBV10-3|TRBJ2-6
CAISSLEGQGKNTAGANVLTF